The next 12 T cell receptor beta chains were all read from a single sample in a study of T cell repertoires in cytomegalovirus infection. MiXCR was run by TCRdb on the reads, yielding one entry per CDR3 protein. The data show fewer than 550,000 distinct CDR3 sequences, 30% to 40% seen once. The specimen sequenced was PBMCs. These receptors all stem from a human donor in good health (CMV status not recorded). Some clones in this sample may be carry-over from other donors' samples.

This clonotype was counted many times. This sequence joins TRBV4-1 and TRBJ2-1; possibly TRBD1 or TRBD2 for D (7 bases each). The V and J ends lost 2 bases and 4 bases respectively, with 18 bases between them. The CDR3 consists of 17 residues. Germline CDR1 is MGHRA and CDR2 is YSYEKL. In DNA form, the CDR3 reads TGCGCCAGCAGCCAACCCCAGGGGGGGGCGCCGTACAATGAGCAGTTCTTC. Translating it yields CASSQPQGGAPYNEQFF.

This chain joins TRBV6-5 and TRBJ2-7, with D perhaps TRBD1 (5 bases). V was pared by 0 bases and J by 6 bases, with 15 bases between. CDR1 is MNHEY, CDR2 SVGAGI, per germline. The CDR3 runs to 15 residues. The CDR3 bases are TGTGCCAGCAGTTACTCGAATTCAGGGTTGACCGAGCAGTACTTC. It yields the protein CASSYSNSGLTEQYF.

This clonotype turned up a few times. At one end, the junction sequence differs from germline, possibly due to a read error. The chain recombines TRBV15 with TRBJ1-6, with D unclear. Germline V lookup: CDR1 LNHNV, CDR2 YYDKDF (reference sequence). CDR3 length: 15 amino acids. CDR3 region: CATSRDGTYNSPLHF. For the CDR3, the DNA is TGTGCCACCAGCAGAGATGGCACCTACAATTCACCCCTCCACTTT.

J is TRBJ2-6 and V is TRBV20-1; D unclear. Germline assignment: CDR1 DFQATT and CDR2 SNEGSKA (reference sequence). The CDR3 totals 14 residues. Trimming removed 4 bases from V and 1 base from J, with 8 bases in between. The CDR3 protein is CSANRDSGANVLTF. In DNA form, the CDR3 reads TGCAGTGCTAATAGGGATTCTGGGGCCAACGTCCTGACTTTC.

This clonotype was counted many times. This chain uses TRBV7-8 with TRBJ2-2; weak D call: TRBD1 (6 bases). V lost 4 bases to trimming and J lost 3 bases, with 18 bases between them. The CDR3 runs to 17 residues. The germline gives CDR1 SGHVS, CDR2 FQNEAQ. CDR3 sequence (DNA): TGTGCCAGCAGCTCGAGGGGGAGTTGGACCGACACCGGGGAGCTGTTTTTT. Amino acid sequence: CASSSRGSWTDTGELFF.

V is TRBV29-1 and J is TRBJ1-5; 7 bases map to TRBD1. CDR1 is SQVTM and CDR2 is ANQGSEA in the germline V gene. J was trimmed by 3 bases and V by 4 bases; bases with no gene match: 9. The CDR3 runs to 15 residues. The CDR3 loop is CSVVVAGGINQPQHF. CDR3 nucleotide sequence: TGCAGCGTTGTCGTGGCAGGGGGAATCAATCAGCCCCAGCATTTT.

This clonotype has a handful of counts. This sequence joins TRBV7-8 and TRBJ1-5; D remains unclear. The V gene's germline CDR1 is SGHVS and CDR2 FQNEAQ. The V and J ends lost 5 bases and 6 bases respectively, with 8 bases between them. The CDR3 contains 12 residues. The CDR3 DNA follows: TGTGCCAGCAGCCTGAAGACTCAGCCCCAGCATTTT. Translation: CASSLKTQPQHF. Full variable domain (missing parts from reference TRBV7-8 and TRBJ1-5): GAGVSQSPRYKVAKRGQDVALRCDPISGHVSLFWYQQALGQGPEFLTYFQNEAQLDKSGLPSDRFFAERPEGSVSTLKIQRTQQEDSAVYLCASSLKTQPQHFGDGTRLSIL.

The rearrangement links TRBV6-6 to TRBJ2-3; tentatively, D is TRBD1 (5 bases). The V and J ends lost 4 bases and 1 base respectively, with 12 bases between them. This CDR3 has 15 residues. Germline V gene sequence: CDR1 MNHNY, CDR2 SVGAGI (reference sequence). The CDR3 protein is CASSFDSEGTDTQYF. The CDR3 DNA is TGTGCCAGCAGTTTCGACAGTGAAGGCACAGATACGCAGTATTTT.

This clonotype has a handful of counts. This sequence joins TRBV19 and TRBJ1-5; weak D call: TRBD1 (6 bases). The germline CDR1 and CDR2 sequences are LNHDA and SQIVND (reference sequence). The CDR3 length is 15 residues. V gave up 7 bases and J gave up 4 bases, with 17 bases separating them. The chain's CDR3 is CASTGGQGKNQPQHF. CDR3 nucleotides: TGTGCCAGTACTGGGGGGCAGGGGAAAAATCAGCCCCAGCATTTT.

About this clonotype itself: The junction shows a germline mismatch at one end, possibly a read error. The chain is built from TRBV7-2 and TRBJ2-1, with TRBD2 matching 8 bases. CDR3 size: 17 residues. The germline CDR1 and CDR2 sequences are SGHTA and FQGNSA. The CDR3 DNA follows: TGTGCCAGCAGCCCTTTCTTAGCGGGGAGCTCCTACATTGAGCAGTTCTTC. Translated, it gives CASSPFLAGSSYIEQFF.

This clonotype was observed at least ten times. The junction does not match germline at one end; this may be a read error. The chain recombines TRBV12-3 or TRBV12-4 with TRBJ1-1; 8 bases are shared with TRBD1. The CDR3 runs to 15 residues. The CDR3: CASTLLGQVNTEAFF. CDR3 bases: TGTGCCAGCACTTTACTGGGACAGGTGAACACTGAAGCTTTCTTT.

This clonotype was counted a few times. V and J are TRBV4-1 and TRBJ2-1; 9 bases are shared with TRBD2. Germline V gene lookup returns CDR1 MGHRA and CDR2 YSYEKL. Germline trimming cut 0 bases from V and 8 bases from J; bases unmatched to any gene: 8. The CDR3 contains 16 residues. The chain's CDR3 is CASSQERRGGPDEQFF. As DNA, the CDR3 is TGCGCCAGCAGCCAAGAGAGGCGGGGGGGCCCCGATGAGCAGTTCTTC.